What follows is one T cell receptor (beta chain) and its context. The data are from a study of blood T cell repertoires in COVID-19. Study summary: Nucleic acid was either cDNA or gDNA, and it came from T cells, B-cell-depleted T cells, or PBMCs.

Only in-frame clones appear in the TCRdb table, and some are missing; sequencing was by immunoSEQ multiplex PCR. This sample has about 220,000 clones, with 88% found just once. Study members were between roughly 18 and 100 years old and lived in 24 US regions. Clinical histories supplied by participants themselves formed the basis of cohort assignment. Among Cohort 3 donors, those recovered had two negative PCRs, clearance, or symptom resolution. Germline V lookup: CDR1 LNHNV, CDR2 YYDKDF (reference sequence). Trimming took 5 bases from V and 3 from J, leaving 13 bases between them. The CDR3 runs to 14 residues.

The sequenced sample was PBMCs or T cells enriched from blood (not recorded which). The receptor's source is a woman aged 25 to 45 who had recovered from COVID-19. This sequence joins TRBV15 and TRBJ2-5; possibly TRBD2 for D (7 bases). CDR3 coding DNA: TGTGCCACCAGCGTGGGGGGGCCAGAAGAGACCCAGTACTTC. Its protein product is CATSVGGPEETQYF.